This is a list of T cell receptor beta chains from one sample in a study of radiation and T cells in renal cell carcinoma. Clones were read by immunoSEQ multiplex PCR, and TCRdb kept only the in-frame ones, dropping some. Of fewer than 80,000 clones in the sample, around 78% were seen once. The sequencing here drew on blood, taken from a patient whose treatment included radiotherapy and nephrectomy. The receptors derive from a woman aged 55 to 70 with renal cell carcinoma. Both conserved end residues are part of each CDR3. The order of the fields is CDR3 DNA, CDR3 protein, CDR3 length, D gene, clone size, V gene, J gene. A D gene is named only where the DNA matches it firmly. Size is omitted from some rows. Given values are once, few, many or a class for expanded clones.

DNA: TGTGCCAGCAGCCAAGCTAGGGGAGGTTATGGCTACACCTTC
CDR3: CASSQARGGYGYTF
length: 14
D: NA
size: few
V: TRBV4-2
J: TRBJ1-2

DNA: TGCGCCAGCAGCCAAGAGTCGGCTAGCGGGGGGGCCCTTGGAGATACGCAGTATTTT
CDR3: CASSQESASGGALGDTQYF
length: 19
D: TRBD2
size: NA
V: TRBV4-1
J: TRBJ2-3

DNA: TGCGCCAGCAGCCAGGACAGGGGGTCTTGGGAGACCCAGTACTTC
CDR3: CASSQDRGSWETQYF
length: 15
D: TRBD1
size: NA
V: TRBV5-1
J: TRBJ2-5

DNA: TGCGCCAGCAGCCCGACCGGGACAGGGTGGGCTGAAGCTTTCTTT
CDR3: CASSPTGTGWAEAFF
length: 15
D: TRBD1
size: NA
V: TRBV5-1
J: TRBJ1-1

DNA: TGTGCCAGCAACTCACGGGGATTCAGCACAGATACGCAGTATTTT
CDR3: CASNSRGFSTDTQYF
length: 15
D: NA
size: NA
V: TRBV7-2
J: TRBJ2-3

DNA: TGTGCCAGCAGTGCTTCGGGGGGTGTAACTTGGGGTGGCTACACCTTC
CDR3: CASSASGGVTWGGYTF
length: 16
D: NA
size: NA
V: TRBV6-1
J: TRBJ1-2

DNA: TGCACCAGCCGCGATGGACGGGGTAATGAAAAACTGTTTTTT
CDR3: CTSRDGRGNEKLFF
length: 14
D: NA
size: NA
V: TRBV5-1
J: TRBJ1-4

DNA: TGTGCCAGCAGCCAGTTACACGGCCCTACCCGGGACACTGAAGCTTTCTTT
CDR3: CASSQLHGPTRDTEAFF
length: 17
D: NA
size: NA
V: TRBV14
J: TRBJ1-1

DNA: TGTGCCAGCCGGGCAGGGTACAACACCGGGGAGCTGTTTTTT
CDR3: CASRAGYNTGELFF
length: 14
D: NA
size: once
V: TRBV6-5
J: TRBJ2-2

DNA: TGTGCCAGCTCCCTACAGAGCTCTGGGGCCAACGTCCTGACTTTC
CDR3: CASSLQSSGANVLTF
length: 15
D: NA
size: once
V: TRBV18
J: TRBJ2-6

DNA: TGTGCCAGCAGTGACAGTGTGGGGCTTGGCTACACCTTC
CDR3: CASSDSVGLGYTF
length: 13
D: NA
size: NA
V: TRBV6-4
J: TRBJ1-2

DNA: TGCGCCAGCAGTGTCGAGCGGAACACTGAAGCTTTCTTT
CDR3: CASSVERNTEAFF
length: 13
D: NA
size: few
V: TRBV10-1
J: TRBJ1-1

DNA: TGTGCCAGCAGTAAGACAGGGAGCTCCTACGAGCAGTACTTC
CDR3: CASSKTGSSYEQYF
length: 14
D: TRBD1
size: NA
V: TRBV6-6
J: TRBJ2-7

DNA: TGTGCCAGCAGCTCCGGGACTACCGGGGAGCTGTTTTTT
CDR3: CASSSGTTGELFF
length: 13
D: NA
size: NA
V: TRBV7-2
J: TRBJ2-2

DNA: TGTGCCAGTAGTACGATGGGCAGGAGCCTACTTGGTTACAATGAGCAGTTCTTC
CDR3: CASSTMGRSLLGYNEQFF
length: 18
D: NA
size: NA
V: TRBV19
J: TRBJ2-1

DNA: TGTGCCAGTAGTTTCCGGGACAGGGTGGATCAGCCCCAGCATTTT
CDR3: CASSFRDRVDQPQHF
length: 15
D: TRBD1
size: NA
V: TRBV19
J: TRBJ1-5